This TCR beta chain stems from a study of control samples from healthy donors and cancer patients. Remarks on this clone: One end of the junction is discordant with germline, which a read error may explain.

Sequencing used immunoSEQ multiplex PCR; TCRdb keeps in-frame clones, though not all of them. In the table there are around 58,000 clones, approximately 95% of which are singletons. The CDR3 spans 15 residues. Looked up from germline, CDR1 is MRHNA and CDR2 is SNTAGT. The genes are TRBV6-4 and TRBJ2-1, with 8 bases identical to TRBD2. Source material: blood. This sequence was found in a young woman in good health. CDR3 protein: CASSVGSGEYNEQFF. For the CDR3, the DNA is TGTGCCAGTAGTGTGGGTAGCGGGGAATACAATGAGCAGTTCTTC.